This TCR beta chain was retrieved from a study of T cell repertoires in cytomegalovirus infection. Overall study context: CMV epitopes that were recently identified and HLA-C-restricted were used alongside well-studied HLA-B-restricted ones. In public TCR beta signatures, there were indications of both CMV infection and matching HLA type. Study results and caveats: There were carriers of CMV plus the relevant HLA, and cumulative public TCR beta family frequency identified them.

TCRdb called the reads again in MiXCR, with one record for every CDR3 protein. The table shows approximately 600,000 distinct CDR3 sequences, with approximately 40% occurring only once. This clonotype was seen repeatedly, ten times or more. Its antigen is unknown. The V end lost 4 bases, the J end lost 8 bases, and 6 bases lay between the germline ends. The CDR3 covers 12 residues. Germline V gives CDR1 SGHTA, CDR2 FQGNSA. This chain joins TRBV7-2 and TRBJ1-6; no firm D call. The source is a human donor in good health (CMV status not recorded). Some clones in this sample may be carry-over from other donors' samples. Sequencing used cultured PBMCs, obtained from culture after CMV antigen stimulation. The CDR3 reads CASSSGDSPLHF. The DNA of the CDR3 is TGTGCCAGCAGCTCCGGGGATTCACCCCTCCACTTT. The whole variable domain, filled in from reference TRBV7-2 and TRBJ1-6, reads GAGVSQSPSNKVTEKGKDVELRCDPISGHTALYWYRQSLGQGLEFLIYFQGNSAPDKSGLPSDRFSAERTGGSVSTLTIQRTQQEDSAVYLCASSSGDSPLHFGNGTRLTVT.